This is a list of T cell receptor beta chains from one sample in a study of T cell responses to AZD1222 COVID-19 vaccine. Using immunoSEQ multiplex PCR, the repertoire was profiled, and TCRdb retains in-frame clones only, with some absent. Of more than 140,000 clones listed, about nine tenths are singletons. The material was peripheral blood, obtained on day 0 of MenACWY control vaccination. The receptors here all came from an adult in good health. Both conserved end residues are part of each CDR3. The order of the fields is J gene, D gene, V gene, clone size, CDR3 DNA, CDR3 protein. The D gene is left open where the match is weak. The size of a clone is reported for some rows only, either as once, few or many, or as a class for expanded clones.

j_gene: TRBJ2-7; d_gene: .; v_gene: TRBV7-3; abundance: .; CDR3nt: TGTGCCAGCAGCTCGGCCTTAGGTGACTACGAGCAGTACTTC; CDR3aa: CASSSALGDYEQYF
j_gene: TRBJ1-1; d_gene: TRBD1; v_gene: TRBV6-5; abundance: .; CDR3nt: TGTGCCAGCAGTTACTGGACAGGGTCGGACACTGAAGCTTTCTTT; CDR3aa: CASSYWTGSDTEAFF
j_gene: TRBJ1-5; d_gene: .; v_gene: TRBV4-1; abundance: .; CDR3nt: TGCGCCAGCAGCCAATCTAGAGCGGGCAATCAGCCCCAGCATTTT; CDR3aa: CASSQSRAGNQPQHF
j_gene: TRBJ1-6; d_gene: .; v_gene: TRBV2; abundance: .; CDR3nt: TGTGCCAGCAGTGAACAGGGTGGAAATTCACCCCTCCACTTT; CDR3aa: CASSEQGGNSPLHF
j_gene: TRBJ1-5; d_gene: TRBD1; v_gene: TRBV2; abundance: .; CDR3nt: TGTGCCAGCAGCACGGGACAGGGAATGGGCCTTAGCAATCAGCCCCAGCATTTT; CDR3aa: CASSTGQGMGLSNQPQHF
j_gene: TRBJ1-2; d_gene: .; v_gene: TRBV5-1; abundance: .; CDR3nt: TGCGCCAGCAGCTTGGGGGGCTATGGCTACACCTTC; CDR3aa: CASSLGGYGYTF
j_gene: TRBJ1-2; d_gene: .; v_gene: TRBV11-2; abundance: .; CDR3nt: TGTGCCAGCAGCCCTGCTACGGACAGCCTCGACCATGGCTACACCTTC; CDR3aa: CASSPATDSLDHGYTF
j_gene: TRBJ2-7; d_gene: .; v_gene: TRBV4-3; abundance: .; CDR3nt: TGCGCCAGCAGCCAGGAGCTTGCCTACGAGCAGTACTTC; CDR3aa: CASSQELAYEQYF
j_gene: TRBJ1-1; d_gene: .; v_gene: TRBV20-1; abundance: .; CDR3nt: TGCAGTGCCGACGAAGACAGGGAAGCTTTCTTT; CDR3aa: CSADEDREAFF
j_gene: TRBJ2-7; d_gene: .; v_gene: TRBV28; abundance: few; CDR3nt: TGTGCCAGCAGTCCCTTGGGGGAGTCGTACGAGCAGTACTTC; CDR3aa: CASSPLGESYEQYF
j_gene: TRBJ2-1; d_gene: TRBD1; v_gene: TRBV10-1; abundance: once; CDR3nt: TGCGCCAGCAGTGAGTTCCGACAGGGCGTTTACAATGAGCAGTTCTTC; CDR3aa: CASSEFRQGVYNEQFF
j_gene: TRBJ2-3; d_gene: .; v_gene: TRBV9; abundance: .; CDR3nt: TGTGCCAGCAGCGTAGCTGACAGGGAGGTAGATACGCAGTATTTT; CDR3aa: CASSVADREVDTQYF
j_gene: TRBJ1-2; d_gene: .; v_gene: TRBV19; abundance: .; CDR3nt: TGTGCCAGTAGTATAGGAGGAATTGTTGGCTACACCTTC; CDR3aa: CASSIGGIVGYTF
j_gene: TRBJ1-1; d_gene: TRBD1; v_gene: TRBV30; abundance: .; CDR3nt: TGTGCCTGGGCCCACCAAGGGGGCTTCACTGAAGCTTTCTTT; CDR3aa: CAWAHQGGFTEAFF
j_gene: TRBJ1-2; d_gene: .; v_gene: TRBV19; abundance: .; CDR3nt: TGTGCCAGTAGGGACTTTGCCCGGGGGAACTATGGCTACACCTTC; CDR3aa: CASRDFARGNYGYTF
j_gene: TRBJ2-5; d_gene: .; v_gene: TRBV7-3; abundance: .; CDR3nt: TGTGCCAGCAGCGCAATTGGGGGACGAGAGACCCAGTACTTC; CDR3aa: CASSAIGGRETQYF
j_gene: TRBJ2-3; d_gene: .; v_gene: TRBV7-9; abundance: .; CDR3nt: TGTGCCAGCAGCTTAGGGGTCGCGGATACGCAGTATTTT; CDR3aa: CASSLGVADTQYF
j_gene: TRBJ2-3; d_gene: .; v_gene: TRBV4-2; abundance: .; CDR3nt: TGTGCCAGCAGCCATGACGTAAGCGCAGATACGCAGTATTTT; CDR3aa: CASSHDVSADTQYF
j_gene: TRBJ2-6; d_gene: TRBD1; v_gene: TRBV14; abundance: .; CDR3nt: TGTGCCAGCGAGGACAGGGTCCCCTCTGGGGCCAACGTCCTGACTTTC; CDR3aa: CASEDRVPSGANVLTF
j_gene: TRBJ2-3; d_gene: TRBD2; v_gene: TRBV4-3; abundance: .; CDR3nt: TGCGCCAGCAGCCAATCTAGCGGGGGGGCTGCAGATACGCAGTATTTT; CDR3aa: CASSQSSGGAADTQYF
j_gene: TRBJ1-1; d_gene: TRBD1; v_gene: TRBV6-5; abundance: .; CDR3nt: TGTGCCAGCAGATTAGGACAGGCTAACACTGAAGCTTTCTTT; CDR3aa: CASRLGQANTEAFF
j_gene: TRBJ2-1; d_gene: .; v_gene: TRBV3-1/TRBV3-2; abundance: once; CDR3nt: TGTGCCAGCAGCTCCGGGACTGAACCTTTAGGGGAGCAGTTCTTC; CDR3aa: CASSSGTEPLGEQFF
j_gene: TRBJ1-6; d_gene: .; v_gene: TRBV6-1; abundance: .; CDR3nt: TGTGCCAGCAGTGAAGGGAAAGGGAGAACTTATAATTCACCCCTCCACTTT; CDR3aa: CASSEGKGRTYNSPLHF
j_gene: TRBJ1-1; d_gene: .; v_gene: TRBV27; abundance: once; CDR3nt: TGTGCCAGCAGTTTATGGGGGGGGAACACTGAAGCTTTCTTT; CDR3aa: CASSLWGGNTEAFF
j_gene: TRBJ2-2; d_gene: .; v_gene: TRBV5-1; abundance: .; CDR3nt: TGCGCCAGCAGCACGACAGGGAACACCGGGGAGCTGTTTTTT; CDR3aa: CASSTTGNTGELFF
j_gene: TRBJ1-2; d_gene: .; v_gene: TRBV4-1; abundance: .; CDR3nt: TGCGCCAGCAGCCCGCTAGGCGGCTGGGCGTCCGCACGTTATGGCTACACCTTC; CDR3aa: CASSPLGGWASARYGYTF
j_gene: TRBJ1-1; d_gene: TRBD1; v_gene: TRBV19; abundance: .; CDR3nt: TGTGCCAGTAGTGTCACAGGGGGGGACGCGGCTCGTCCGAACACTGAAGCTTTCTTT; CDR3aa: CASSVTGGDAARPNTEAFF
j_gene: TRBJ2-5; d_gene: TRBD1; v_gene: TRBV5-1; abundance: .; CDR3nt: TGCGCCAGCAGCGCGGACAGGGTGGCCCAGTACTTC; CDR3aa: CASSADRVAQYF
j_gene: TRBJ2-7; d_gene: TRBD1; v_gene: TRBV4-2; abundance: .; CDR3nt: TGTGCCAGCAGCCAATCCCGGGACAGGGGCTACGAGCAGTACTTC; CDR3aa: CASSQSRDRGYEQYF
j_gene: TRBJ2-7; d_gene: TRBD2; v_gene: TRBV19; abundance: .; CDR3nt: TGTGCCAGTAGTATCGAAGCGGGAGCCTACGAGCAGTACTTC; CDR3aa: CASSIEAGAYEQYF
j_gene: TRBJ1-1; d_gene: TRBD1; v_gene: TRBV7-3; abundance: .; CDR3nt: TGTGCCAGCAGCCTGGGACAGGCTGCCACTGAAGCTTTCTTT; CDR3aa: CASSLGQAATEAFF
j_gene: TRBJ2-1; d_gene: .; v_gene: TRBV6-5; abundance: .; CDR3nt: TGTGCCAGCAGTAAATACAATGAGCAGTTCTTC; CDR3aa: CASSKYNEQFF
j_gene: TRBJ1-1; d_gene: .; v_gene: TRBV7-8; abundance: .; CDR3nt: TGTGCCAGCAGCTTAGCTACAGCTCTGAACACTGAAGCTTTCTTT; CDR3aa: CASSLATALNTEAFF
j_gene: TRBJ1-5; d_gene: .; v_gene: TRBV14; abundance: .; CDR3nt: TGTGCCAGCAGCCAAGGCCCGGGTCAGCCCCAGCATTTT; CDR3aa: CASSQGPGQPQHF
j_gene: TRBJ1-1; d_gene: .; v_gene: TRBV12-3/TRBV12-4; abundance: .; CDR3nt: TGTGCCAGCAGCCCTAGCCCCCGCGGTGGGGCTTTCTTT; CDR3aa: CASSPSPRGGAFF
j_gene: TRBJ2-7; d_gene: .; v_gene: TRBV9; abundance: .; CDR3nt: TGTGCCAGCAGCGTAGGAGGGGGTGGTTCCTCCTACGAGCAGTACTTC; CDR3aa: CASSVGGGGSSYEQYF
j_gene: TRBJ2-7; d_gene: .; v_gene: TRBV24-1; abundance: .; CDR3nt: TGTGCCACCTCGCCGCCAGGTAGCTCCTACGAGCAGTACTTC; CDR3aa: CATSPPGSSYEQYF